A selection of T cell receptor beta chains follows, all from one sample in a study of PD-1 blockade in classical Hodgkin lymphoma. Clones were read by immunoSEQ multiplex PCR, and TCRdb kept only the in-frame ones, dropping some. The sample holds approximately 65,000 clones, approximately 88% seen once. Sequenced here: peripheral blood mononuclear cells (PBMCs), sampled at baseline. All receptors derive from a human donor with classical Hodgkin lymphoma. Both conserved end residues are trimmed from each CDR3. Not every row has a clone size; where given, it reads once, few, many or a size class.

clone size	V gene	J gene	CDR3 protein
NA	TRBV7-3	TRBJ2-1	ASSERPSGVHEQF
once	TRBV18	TRBJ2-1	ASSPPGTTNEQF
once	TRBV9	TRBJ2-1	ASSVSIGTFEQF
NA	TRBV5-5	TRBJ2-5	ASRRQPQETQY
NA	TRBV5-8	TRBJ1-3	ASSPRTGSGNTIY
NA	TRBV30	TRBJ1-5	AWSRETIGNQPQH
few	TRBV11-2	TRBJ1-5	ASSLDHWGPQH
NA	TRBV7-2	TRBJ1-1	ASSPQTGLNTEAF
NA	TRBV9	TRBJ2-1	ASSVAGSGGSYEQF
once	TRBV18	TRBJ2-1	ASSPRQGGNNEQF
medium-sized	TRBV7-6	TRBJ1-2	ASSLNGTAYGYT
NA	TRBV19	TRBJ1-1	ASSKSYSVRTLNTEAF
NA	TRBV6-5	TRBJ1-2	ASSDRGYGYT
NA	TRBV18	TRBJ2-3	ASSLGVSGDTQY
once	TRBV4-3	TRBJ2-7	ASSQVYHRERDEQY
NA	TRBV9	TRBJ1-2	ASSGTGTGDLRINYGYT
NA	TRBV4-3	TRBJ2-5	ASSAQGQPQETQY
NA	TRBV5-8	TRBJ2-5	ASSLVVRGPETQY
few	TRBV4-3	TRBJ1-2	ASSLTRREVLYGYT
once	TRBV6-5	TRBJ1-6	ATDDGDPNSPLH
NA	TRBV6-5	TRBJ2-7	ASSYGSAGEAYEQY
NA	TRBV19	TRBJ1-5	ASRTQGDEPQH
NA	TRBV28	TRBJ1-2	ASSSPGLSYGYT
NA	TRBV11-2	TRBJ2-7	ASSLDPRGEQY
NA	TRBV28	TRBJ1-5	ASIGSRNQPQH
NA	TRBV7-9	TRBJ2-7	ASSAGGGAYEQY
NA	TRBV7-8	TRBJ2-3	ASSLRGLDTQY
NA	TRBV18	TRBJ2-5	ASSPVSLQGGETQY
few	TRBV13	TRBJ1-6	ASSLRQGSSYNSPLH
NA	TRBV7-6	TRBJ2-3	ASSLIYGADTQY
once	TRBV4-3	TRBJ2-5	ASSLFEGSILQY
once	TRBV21-1	TRBJ2-2	ASSECLIGDVDTGELF
NA	TRBV7-2	TRBJ2-3	ASSLIGQTDTQY
NA	TRBV6-6	TRBJ2-1	ASRKQGEQF
NA	TRBV7-9	TRBJ1-1	ASSLKDGLEAF
NA	TRBV7-9	TRBJ1-1	ASTNPLANTEAF
NA	TRBV5-4	TRBJ2-3	ASSSWTSGGTDTQY
few	TRBV7-6	TRBJ1-5	ASSPDRGFQPQH
NA	TRBV7-3	TRBJ2-1	ASILRDGLFSSYNEQF
NA	TRBV5-4	TRBJ2-2	ASSPKGTGLVGELF
NA	TRBV30	TRBJ2-7	AWTSGSYEQY
NA	TRBV13	TRBJ2-2	ASSLVTRTGELF
NA	TRBV11-2	TRBJ2-7	ASSSSLTGTGLEQY
NA	TRBV6-5	TRBJ2-7	ASSSVYEQY
once	TRBV10-3	TRBJ2-1	AISGTSGGGYNEQF
NA	TRBV6-6	TRBJ2-2	ASSQTGETGELF
NA	TRBV15	TRBJ2-7	ATSLNEQY
NA	TRBV27	TRBJ2-2	ASSRAPIAGGTGELF
NA	TRBV7-2	TRBJ2-1	ASRDHPSGGAGNEQF
NA	TRBV12-5	TRBJ2-1	ASGLVLAGGPFEQF
NA	TRBV5-1	TRBJ2-3	ASSFRLAGGPTDTQY
NA	TRBV29-1	TRBJ1-2	SVEVPWTGAPGGYT
NA	TRBV14	TRBJ2-7	ASSHQNRDREFIYEQY
NA	TRBV27	TRBJ2-2	ASSSYRWAVANTGELF
NA	TRBV4-2	TRBJ1-4	ASSQVLGQGSEKLF
NA	TRBV4-3	TRBJ1-6	ASSQDGQNNSPLH